The entry below describes one TCR beta chain. Its matching antigen is unknown. The sample originates from a study of cytomegalovirus exposure and HLA in healthy donors. Overall study: In terms of ancestry, the Caucasian-associated cluster contained roughly 80% of the approximately 420 genotyped donors. Overall study results and limits: The authors listed 150 to 200 TCR beta chains as cytomegalovirus-associated.

The length of the CDR3 is 16 residues. Germline V lookup: CDR1 LNHDA, CDR2 SQIVND (reference sequence). The junction had 8 bases not matched to a gene; V was cut back by 5 bases and J by 2 bases. PCR employed 60 Vbeta and 13 Jbeta primers. This table comes from immunoSEQ multiplex PCR, and its TCRdb copy is limited to in-frame clones, with some not included. The table has approximately 120,000 clones, around 76% seen once. Source material: PBMCs. The TCR was taken from a woman aged 60-70 years in good health and CMV-seropositive. The chain combines TRBV19 with TRBJ2-3; 9 nucleotides agree with TRBD2. This CDR3 is CASSPRTSEYTDTQYF. CDR3 DNA: TGTGCCAGTAGTCCAAGGACTAGCGAATACACAGATACGCAGTATTTT.